Listed below are T cell receptor beta chains from one sample, sequenced in a study of beta chain features in type 1 diabetes. Sequenced by immunoSEQ multiplex PCR; TCRdb stores in-frame clones only, minus some. The sample shows a few hundred thousand clones, roughly a tenth of them seen only once. The sequencing input was central memory CD4+ T cells from blood. These receptors all stem from a man younger than 40 with type 1 diabetes. Both conserved end residues are part of each CDR3. The D gene is left open where the match is weak. Expanded clones are given a class, and other clones once, few, many or no size at all.

size | D | J | V | DNA | CDR3
NA | TRBD2 | TRBJ2-5 | TRBV5-1 | TGCGCCAGCAGCTTGGCATTCGGGGGGGCCCAAGAGACCCAGTACTTC | CASSLAFGGAQETQYF
NA | NA | TRBJ1-1 | TRBV20-1 | TGCAGTGCCGACGTGGTTGAAGCTTTCTTT | CSADVVEAFF
NA | NA | TRBJ1-1 | TRBV18 | TGTGCCAGCTCAGACGGACAGAACACTGAAGCTTTCTTT | CASSDGQNTEAFF
few | NA | TRBJ2-2 | TRBV27 | TGTGCCAGCAGTTCGACTAGTACACACGGGGAGCTGTTTTTT | CASSSTSTHGELFF
few | NA | TRBJ2-3 | TRBV28 | TGTGCCAGCAACAAACAGGGCGCAGATACGCAGTATTTT | CASNKQGADTQYF
NA | TRBD1 | TRBJ2-7 | TRBV29-1 | TGCAGCGTTTTCACGCCGGGACAGGGGGCGAACGAGCAGTACTTC | CSVFTPGQGANEQYF
many | NA | TRBJ2-2 | TRBV5-6 | TGTGCCAGCAGCTTGGTGACACAGGGGAGGGGGACCGGGGAGCTGTTTTTT | CASSLVTQGRGTGELFF
NA | NA | TRBJ1-4 | TRBV11-2 | TGTGCCAGCAGCCCGATCGCAACTAATGAAAAACTGTTTTTT | CASSPIATNEKLFF
many | NA | TRBJ1-5 | TRBV18 | TGTGCCAGCTCACCGGTGGTGGCGCCTTATCAGCCCCAGCATTTT | CASSPVVAPYQPQHF
NA | NA | TRBJ1-3 | TRBV29-1 | TGCAGCGTTGAAGTAGGACCAGCTGGAAACACCATATATTTT | CSVEVGPAGNTIYF
NA | NA | TRBJ2-7 | TRBV25-1 | TGTGCCAGCAATAGGGGGGATTACTACGAGCAGTACTTC | CASNRGDYYEQYF
many | NA | TRBJ2-3 | TRBV6-6 | TGTGCCAGCAGTACTAGACAGGCCCGCGACACAGATACGCAGTATTTT | CASSTRQARDTDTQYF
few | TRBD1 | TRBJ2-1 | TRBV18 | TGTGCCAGCTCACCTCCGGGACAGGGAGTCGTCAATGAGCAGTTCTTC | CASSPPGQGVVNEQFF
few | TRBD2 | TRBJ2-1 | TRBV7-2 | TGTGCCAGCAGCTCGCTAGCGGGACACAATGAGCAGTTCTTC | CASSSLAGHNEQFF
few | NA | TRBJ2-3 | TRBV6-1 | TGTGCCAGCAAAGACGAAGATACGCAGTATTTT | CASKDEDTQYF
once | TRBD2 | TRBJ2-1 | TRBV6-6 | TGTGCCATCAGTGCGAGCGGGGACTACAATGAGCAGTTCTTC | CAISASGDYNEQFF
NA | TRBD2 | TRBJ2-4 | TRBV6-5 | TGTGCCAGCAGTTTGATTCTAGCGGTAGCCAAAAACATTCAGTACTTC | CASSLILAVAKNIQYF
many | NA | TRBJ2-7 | TRBV6-1 | TGTGCCAGCCTGGAGGGGACCTACTCCTACGAGCAGTACTTC | CASLEGTYSYEQYF
NA | TRBD2 | TRBJ2-5 | TRBV6-5 | TGTGCCAGCAGTCAAGGGACTAGCGGAGAGACCCAGTACTTC | CASSQGTSGETQYF
NA | TRBD2 | TRBJ2-2 | TRBV7-7 | TGTGCTAGCAGCTTGATGGCTAGCGGGATAGGCGGGGAGCTGTTTTTT | CASSLMASGIGGELFF
NA | NA | TRBJ2-7 | TRBV5-1 | TGCGCCAGCAGCTTACAGGGATCCCACGAGCAGTACTTC | CASSLQGSHEQYF
NA | NA | TRBJ1-3 | TRBV19 | TGTGCCAGTAGTACTCAGGGGTACGGAAACACCATATATTTT | CASSTQGYGNTIYF
few | NA | TRBJ1-1 | TRBV9 | TGTGCCAGCAGCGTAGAGTGGGGGGGATTAGGTGAAGCTTTCTTT | CASSVEWGGLGEAFF
many | NA | TRBJ2-1 | TRBV15 | TGTGCCACCAGCAGAGATGCGTACGAGCAGTTCTTC | CATSRDAYEQFF
NA | NA | TRBJ1-2 | TRBV18 | TGTGCCAGCTCACCCCCTCGTAGGGATTCTGACTACACCTTC | CASSPPRRDSDYTF
NA | NA | TRBJ1-5 | TRBV28 | TGTGCCAGCAACTTCGGACGGACCAATCAGCCCCAGCATTTT | CASNFGRTNQPQHF
NA | NA | TRBJ2-6 | TRBV7-3 | TGTGCCAGCAGCCAAGGGTCCCCCGGGGCCAACGTCCTGACTTTC | CASSQGSPGANVLTF